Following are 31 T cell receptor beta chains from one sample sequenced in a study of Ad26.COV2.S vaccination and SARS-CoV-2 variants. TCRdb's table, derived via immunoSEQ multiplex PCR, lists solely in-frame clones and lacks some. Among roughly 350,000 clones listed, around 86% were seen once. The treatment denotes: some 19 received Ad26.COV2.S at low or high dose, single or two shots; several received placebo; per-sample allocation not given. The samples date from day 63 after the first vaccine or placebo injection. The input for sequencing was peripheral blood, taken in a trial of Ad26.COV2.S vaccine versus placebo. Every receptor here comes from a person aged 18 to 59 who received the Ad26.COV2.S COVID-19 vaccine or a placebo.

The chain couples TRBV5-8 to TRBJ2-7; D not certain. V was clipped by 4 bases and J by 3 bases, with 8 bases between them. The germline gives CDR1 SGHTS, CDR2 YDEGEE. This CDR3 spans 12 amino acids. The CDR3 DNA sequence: TGTGCCAGCAGCCGGACGGGCTACGAGCAGTACTTC. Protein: CASSRTGYEQYF.

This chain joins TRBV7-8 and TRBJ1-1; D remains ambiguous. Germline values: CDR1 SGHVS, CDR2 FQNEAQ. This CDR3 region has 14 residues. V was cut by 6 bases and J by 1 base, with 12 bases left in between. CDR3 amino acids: CASSSQSWNTEAFF. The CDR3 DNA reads TGTGCCAGCAGTTCCCAGAGCTGGAACACTGAAGCTTTCTTT.

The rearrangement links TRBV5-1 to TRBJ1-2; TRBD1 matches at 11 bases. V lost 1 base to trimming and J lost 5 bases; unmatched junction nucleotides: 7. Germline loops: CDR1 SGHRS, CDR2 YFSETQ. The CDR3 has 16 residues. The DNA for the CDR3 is TGCGCCAGCAGCTTGCTCGGGACAGGGGGAGATTATGGCTACACCTTC. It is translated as CASSLLGTGGDYGYTF.

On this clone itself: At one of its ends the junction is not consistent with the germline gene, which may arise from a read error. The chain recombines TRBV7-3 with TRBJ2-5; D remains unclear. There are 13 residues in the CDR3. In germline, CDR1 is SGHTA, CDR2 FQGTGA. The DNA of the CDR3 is TGTGCCAGCAGCCAGCCCCCTACTCTTACCCTGTACTTC. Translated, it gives CASSQPPTLTLYF.

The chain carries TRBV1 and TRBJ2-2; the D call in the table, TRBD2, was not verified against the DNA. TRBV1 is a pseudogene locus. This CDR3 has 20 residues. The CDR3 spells CTSSQEENGAGVTFGGELFF. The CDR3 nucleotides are TGCACCAGCAGCCAAGAAGAGAATGGAGCGGGGGTTACTTTCGGCGGGGAGCTGTTTTTT.

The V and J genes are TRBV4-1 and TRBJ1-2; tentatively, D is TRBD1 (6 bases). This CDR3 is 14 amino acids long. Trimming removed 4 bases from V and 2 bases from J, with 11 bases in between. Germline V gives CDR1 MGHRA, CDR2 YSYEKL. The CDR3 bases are TGCGCCAGCAGCCCATCGACAGGAAACTATGGCTACACCTTC. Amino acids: CASSPSTGNYGYTF.

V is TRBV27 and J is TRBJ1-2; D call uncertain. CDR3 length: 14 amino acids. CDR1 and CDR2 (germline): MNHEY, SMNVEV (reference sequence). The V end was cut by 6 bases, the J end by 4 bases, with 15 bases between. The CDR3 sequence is CASRPLDGSYGYTF. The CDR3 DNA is TGTGCCAGCAGACCGCTAGACGGGAGCTATGGCTACACCTTC.

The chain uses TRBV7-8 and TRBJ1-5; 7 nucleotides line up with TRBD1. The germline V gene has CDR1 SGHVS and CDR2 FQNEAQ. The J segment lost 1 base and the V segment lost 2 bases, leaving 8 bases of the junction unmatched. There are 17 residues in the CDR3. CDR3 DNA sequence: TGTGCCAGCAGCTTATATTGGGGGGACAGCAGCAATCAGCCCCAGCATTTT. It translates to CASSLYWGDSSNQPQHF.

CDR3 loop: CASSSGQGISGNTIYF. CDR3 coding DNA: TGCGCCAGCAGCAGTGGACAGGGAATCTCTGGAAACACCATATATTTT. V gene TRBV5-1 combines with J gene TRBJ1-3, with 8 bases that match TRBD1. The V gene end was trimmed by 4 bases and the J gene end by 0 bases; junction bases not matched to a gene: 6. Germline loops: CDR1 SGHRS, CDR2 YFSETQ. This CDR3 is 16 amino acids long.

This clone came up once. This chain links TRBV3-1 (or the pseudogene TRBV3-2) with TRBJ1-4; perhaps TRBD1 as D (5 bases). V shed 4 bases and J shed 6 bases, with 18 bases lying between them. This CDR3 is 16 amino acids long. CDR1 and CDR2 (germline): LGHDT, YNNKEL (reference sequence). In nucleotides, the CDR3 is TGTGCCAGCAGCCTCCCTTTCTCCGGGACGGATGAAAAACTGTTTTTT. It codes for CASSLPFSGTDEKLFF.

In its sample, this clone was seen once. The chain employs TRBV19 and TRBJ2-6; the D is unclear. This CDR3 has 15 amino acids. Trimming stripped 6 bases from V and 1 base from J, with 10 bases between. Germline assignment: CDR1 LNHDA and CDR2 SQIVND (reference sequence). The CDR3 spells CASRTAPSGANVLTF. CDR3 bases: TGTGCCAGTAGGACGGCACCTTCTGGGGCCAACGTCCTGACTTTC.

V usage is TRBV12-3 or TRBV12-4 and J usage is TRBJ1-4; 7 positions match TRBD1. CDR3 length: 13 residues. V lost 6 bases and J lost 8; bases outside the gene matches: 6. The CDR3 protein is CASSPYRGEKLFF. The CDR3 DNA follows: TGTGCCAGCAGCCCGTACAGGGGCGAAAAACTGTTTTTT.

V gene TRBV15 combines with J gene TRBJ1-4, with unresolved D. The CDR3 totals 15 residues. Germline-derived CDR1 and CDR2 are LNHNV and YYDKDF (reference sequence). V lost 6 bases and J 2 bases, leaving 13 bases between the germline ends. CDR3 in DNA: TGTGCCACCAGTAAAGGAGGCAGGACTAATGAAAAACTGTTTTTT. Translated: CATSKGGRTNEKLFF.

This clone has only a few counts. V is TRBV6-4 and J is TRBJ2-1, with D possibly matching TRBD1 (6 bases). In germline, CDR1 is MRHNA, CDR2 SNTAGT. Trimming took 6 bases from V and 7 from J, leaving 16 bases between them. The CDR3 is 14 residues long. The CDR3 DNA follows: TGTGCCAGCAGCCCGGGACAAGGGGGTAATGAGCAGTTCTTC. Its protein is CASSPGQGGNEQFF.

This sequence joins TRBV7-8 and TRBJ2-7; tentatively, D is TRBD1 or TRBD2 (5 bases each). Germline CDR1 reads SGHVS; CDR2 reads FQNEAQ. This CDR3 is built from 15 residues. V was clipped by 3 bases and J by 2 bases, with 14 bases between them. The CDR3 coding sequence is TGTGCCAGCAGCTTGAGGACCCAGGGACCCTACGAGCAGTACTTC. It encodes CASSLRTQGPYEQYF. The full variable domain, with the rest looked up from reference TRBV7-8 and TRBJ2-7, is GAGVSQSPRYKVAKRGQDVALRCDPISGHVSLFWYQQALGQGPEFLTYFQNEAQLDKSGLPSDRFFAERPEGSVSTLKIQRTQQEDSAVYLCASSLRTQGPYEQYFGPGTRLTVT.

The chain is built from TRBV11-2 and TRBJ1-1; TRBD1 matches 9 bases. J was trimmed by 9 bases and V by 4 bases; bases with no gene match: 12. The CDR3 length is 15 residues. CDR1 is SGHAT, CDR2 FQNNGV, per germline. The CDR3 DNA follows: TGTGCCAGCAGCTCAATTCGGGACAGGGAATCACAAGCTTTCTTT. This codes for CASSSIRDRESQAFF.

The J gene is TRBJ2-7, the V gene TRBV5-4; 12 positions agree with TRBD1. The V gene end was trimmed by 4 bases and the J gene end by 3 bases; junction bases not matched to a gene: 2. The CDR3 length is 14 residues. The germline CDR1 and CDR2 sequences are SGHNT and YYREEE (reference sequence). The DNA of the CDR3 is TGTGCCAGCAGCCGGGACAGGGGGCTCTACGAGCAGTACTTC. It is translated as CASSRDRGLYEQYF.

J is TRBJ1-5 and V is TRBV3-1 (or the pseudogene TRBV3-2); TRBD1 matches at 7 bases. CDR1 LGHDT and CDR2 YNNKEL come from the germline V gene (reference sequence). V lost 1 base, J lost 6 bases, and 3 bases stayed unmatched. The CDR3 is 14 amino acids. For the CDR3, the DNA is TGTGCCAGCAGCCAAGCACCAGGGGGTCAGCCCCAGCATTTT. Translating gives CASSQAPGGQPQHF.

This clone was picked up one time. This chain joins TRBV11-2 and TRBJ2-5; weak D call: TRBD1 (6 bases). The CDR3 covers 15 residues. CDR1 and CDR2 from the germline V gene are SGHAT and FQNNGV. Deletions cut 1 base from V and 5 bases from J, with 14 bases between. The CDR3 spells CASSLVAYRAETQYF. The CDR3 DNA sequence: TGTGCCAGCAGCTTAGTCGCCTACAGGGCTGAGACCCAGTACTTC.

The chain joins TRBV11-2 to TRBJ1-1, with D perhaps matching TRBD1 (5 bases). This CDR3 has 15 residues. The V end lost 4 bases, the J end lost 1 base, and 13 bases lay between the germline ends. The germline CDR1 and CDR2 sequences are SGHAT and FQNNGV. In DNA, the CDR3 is TGTGCCAGCAGCTATTTCTGGGGCACGAACACTGAAGCTTTCTTT. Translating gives CASSYFWGTNTEAFF.

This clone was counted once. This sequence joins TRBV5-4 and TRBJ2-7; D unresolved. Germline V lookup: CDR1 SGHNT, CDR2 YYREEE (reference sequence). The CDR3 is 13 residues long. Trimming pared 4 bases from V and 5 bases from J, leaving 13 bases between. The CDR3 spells CASSTSRLHEQYF. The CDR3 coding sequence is TGTGCCAGCAGCACCTCCAGACTTCACGAGCAGTACTTC.

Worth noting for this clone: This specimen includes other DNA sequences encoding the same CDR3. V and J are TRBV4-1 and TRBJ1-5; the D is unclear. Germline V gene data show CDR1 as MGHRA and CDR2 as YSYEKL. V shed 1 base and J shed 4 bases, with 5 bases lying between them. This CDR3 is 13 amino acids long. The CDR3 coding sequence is TGCGCCAGCAGCCAAGTTAGTAATCAGCCCCAGCATTTT. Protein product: CASSQVSNQPQHF.

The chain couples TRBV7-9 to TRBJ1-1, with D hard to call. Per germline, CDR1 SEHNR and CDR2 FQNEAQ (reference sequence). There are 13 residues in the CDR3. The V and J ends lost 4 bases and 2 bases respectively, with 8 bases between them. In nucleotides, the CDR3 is TGTGCCAGCAGCTCAACCACAAACACTGAAGCTTTCTTT. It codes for CASSSTTNTEAFF.

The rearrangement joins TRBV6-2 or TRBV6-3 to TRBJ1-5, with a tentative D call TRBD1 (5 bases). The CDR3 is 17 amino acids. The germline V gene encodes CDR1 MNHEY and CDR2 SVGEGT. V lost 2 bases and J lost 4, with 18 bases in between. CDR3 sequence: CASSYERGQRQNQPQHF. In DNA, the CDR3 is TGTGCCAGCAGTTACGAGAGGGGCCAAAGGCAAAATCAGCCCCAGCATTTT.

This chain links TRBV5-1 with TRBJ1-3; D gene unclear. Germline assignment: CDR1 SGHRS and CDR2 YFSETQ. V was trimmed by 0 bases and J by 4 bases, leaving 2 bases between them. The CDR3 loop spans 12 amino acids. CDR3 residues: CASSLAGNTIYF. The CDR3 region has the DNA TGCGCCAGCAGCTTGGCCGGAAACACCATATATTTT.

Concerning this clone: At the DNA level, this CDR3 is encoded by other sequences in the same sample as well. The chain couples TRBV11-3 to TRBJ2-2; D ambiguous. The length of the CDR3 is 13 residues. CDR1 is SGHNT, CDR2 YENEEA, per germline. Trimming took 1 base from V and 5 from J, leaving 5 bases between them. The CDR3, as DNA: TGTGCCAGCAGCTTAGTTGGTACCGGGGAGCTGTTTTTT. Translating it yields CASSLVGTGELFF.

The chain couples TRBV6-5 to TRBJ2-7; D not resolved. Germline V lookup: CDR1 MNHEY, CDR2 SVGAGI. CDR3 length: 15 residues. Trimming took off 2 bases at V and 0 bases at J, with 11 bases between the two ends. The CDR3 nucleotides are TGTGCCAGCAGTTACGGGGTTCCTGCCTCCTACGAGCAGTACTTC. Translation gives CASSYGVPASYEQYF.

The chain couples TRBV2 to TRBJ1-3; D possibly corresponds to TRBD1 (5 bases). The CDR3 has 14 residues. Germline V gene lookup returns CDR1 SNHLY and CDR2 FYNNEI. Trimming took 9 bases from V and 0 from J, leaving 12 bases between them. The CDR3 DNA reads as TGTGCCAGACAGGCACCGAGCTCTGGAAACACCATATATTTT. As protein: CARQAPSSGNTIYF.

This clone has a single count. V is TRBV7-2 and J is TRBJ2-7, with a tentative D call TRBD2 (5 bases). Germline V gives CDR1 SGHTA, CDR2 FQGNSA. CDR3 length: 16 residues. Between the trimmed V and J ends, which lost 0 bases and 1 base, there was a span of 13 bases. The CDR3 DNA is TGTGCCAGCAGCTTAGCGTCGACGGGATTATCCTACGAGCAGTACTTC. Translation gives CASSLASTGLSYEQYF.

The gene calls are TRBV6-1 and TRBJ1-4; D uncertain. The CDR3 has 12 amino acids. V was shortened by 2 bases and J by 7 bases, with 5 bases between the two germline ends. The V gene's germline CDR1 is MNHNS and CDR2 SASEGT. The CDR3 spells CASSELGEKLFF. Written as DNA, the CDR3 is TGTGCCAGCAGTGAATTGGGTGAAAAACTGTTTTTT.

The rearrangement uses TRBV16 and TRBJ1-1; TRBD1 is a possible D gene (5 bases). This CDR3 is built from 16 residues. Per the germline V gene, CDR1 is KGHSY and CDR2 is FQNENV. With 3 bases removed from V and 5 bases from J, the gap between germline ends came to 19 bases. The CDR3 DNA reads TGTGCCAGCAGCCAGAGGGGACTAACAAAAACGACTGAAGCTTTCTTT. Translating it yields CASSQRGLTKTTEAFF. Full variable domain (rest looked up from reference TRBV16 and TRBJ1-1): GEEVAQTPKHLVRGEGQKAKLYCAPIKGHSYVFWYQQVLKNEFKFLISFQNENVFDETGMPKERFSAKCLPNSPCSLEIQATKLEDSAVYFCASSQRGLTKTTEAFFGQGTRLTVV.